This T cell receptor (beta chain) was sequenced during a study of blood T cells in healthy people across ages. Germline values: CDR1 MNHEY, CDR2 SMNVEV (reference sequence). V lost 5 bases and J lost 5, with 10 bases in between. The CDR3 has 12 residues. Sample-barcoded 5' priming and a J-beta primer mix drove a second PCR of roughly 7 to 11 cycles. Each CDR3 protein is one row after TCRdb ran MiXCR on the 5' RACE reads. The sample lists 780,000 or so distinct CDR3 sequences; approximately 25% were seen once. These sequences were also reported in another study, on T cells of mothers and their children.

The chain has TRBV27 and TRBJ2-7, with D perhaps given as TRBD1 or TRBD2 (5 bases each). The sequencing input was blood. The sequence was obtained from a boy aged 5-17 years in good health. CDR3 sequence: CASSHQGHEQYF. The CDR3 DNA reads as TGTGCCAGCAGTCACCAGGGACACGAGCAGTACTTC.